This TCR beta chain was found in a study of T cells in Graves' hyperthyroidism and ophthalmopathy. Notes on the study in general: The model foresaw ophthalmopathy a median roughly 6.3 months prior to onset.

Amplified TCR beta CDR3 regions came from RNA transcripts. During a first-round RT-PCR of the TCR CDR3, the HTBI primer set was used. MiXCR was run by TCRdb on the multiplex PCR reads, yielding one entry per CDR3 protein. The table lists over 200,000 distinct CDR3 sequences, about 15% of them singletons. This clonotype has more than one count but fewer than ten. Its antigen is unidentified. The V gene's germline CDR1 is MDHEN and CDR2 SYDVKM. V was clipped by 7 bases and J by 6 bases; unmatched bases: 11. The CDR3 sequence is 15 residues long. This clonotype was sampled from a man aged 50-60 years with Graves' hyperthyroidism. The V gene is TRBV28, the J gene TRBJ2-4; 8 bases fit TRBD2. Sequencing used blood. The CDR3 sequence is CASNSEREFGNIQYF. CDR3 sequence (DNA): TGTGCCAGCAATAGCGAGCGGGAGTTTGGAAACATTCAGTACTTC.